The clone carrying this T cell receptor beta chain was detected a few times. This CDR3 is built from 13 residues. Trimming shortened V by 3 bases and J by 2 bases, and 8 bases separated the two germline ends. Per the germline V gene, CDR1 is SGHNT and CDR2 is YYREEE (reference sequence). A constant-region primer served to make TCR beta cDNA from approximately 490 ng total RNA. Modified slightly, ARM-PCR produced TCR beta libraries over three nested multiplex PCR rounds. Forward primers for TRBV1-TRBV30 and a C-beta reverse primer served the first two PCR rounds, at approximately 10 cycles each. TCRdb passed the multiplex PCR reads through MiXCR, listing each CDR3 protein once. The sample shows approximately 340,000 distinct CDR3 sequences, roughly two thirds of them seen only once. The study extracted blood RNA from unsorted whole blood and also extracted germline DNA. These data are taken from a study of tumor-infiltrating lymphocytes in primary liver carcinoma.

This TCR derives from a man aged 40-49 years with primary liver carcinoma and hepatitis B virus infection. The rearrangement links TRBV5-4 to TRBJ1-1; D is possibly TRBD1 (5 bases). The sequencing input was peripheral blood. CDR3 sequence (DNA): TGTGCCAGCAGCTGGGACTTAAACACTGAAGCTTTCTTT. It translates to CASSWDLNTEAFF.